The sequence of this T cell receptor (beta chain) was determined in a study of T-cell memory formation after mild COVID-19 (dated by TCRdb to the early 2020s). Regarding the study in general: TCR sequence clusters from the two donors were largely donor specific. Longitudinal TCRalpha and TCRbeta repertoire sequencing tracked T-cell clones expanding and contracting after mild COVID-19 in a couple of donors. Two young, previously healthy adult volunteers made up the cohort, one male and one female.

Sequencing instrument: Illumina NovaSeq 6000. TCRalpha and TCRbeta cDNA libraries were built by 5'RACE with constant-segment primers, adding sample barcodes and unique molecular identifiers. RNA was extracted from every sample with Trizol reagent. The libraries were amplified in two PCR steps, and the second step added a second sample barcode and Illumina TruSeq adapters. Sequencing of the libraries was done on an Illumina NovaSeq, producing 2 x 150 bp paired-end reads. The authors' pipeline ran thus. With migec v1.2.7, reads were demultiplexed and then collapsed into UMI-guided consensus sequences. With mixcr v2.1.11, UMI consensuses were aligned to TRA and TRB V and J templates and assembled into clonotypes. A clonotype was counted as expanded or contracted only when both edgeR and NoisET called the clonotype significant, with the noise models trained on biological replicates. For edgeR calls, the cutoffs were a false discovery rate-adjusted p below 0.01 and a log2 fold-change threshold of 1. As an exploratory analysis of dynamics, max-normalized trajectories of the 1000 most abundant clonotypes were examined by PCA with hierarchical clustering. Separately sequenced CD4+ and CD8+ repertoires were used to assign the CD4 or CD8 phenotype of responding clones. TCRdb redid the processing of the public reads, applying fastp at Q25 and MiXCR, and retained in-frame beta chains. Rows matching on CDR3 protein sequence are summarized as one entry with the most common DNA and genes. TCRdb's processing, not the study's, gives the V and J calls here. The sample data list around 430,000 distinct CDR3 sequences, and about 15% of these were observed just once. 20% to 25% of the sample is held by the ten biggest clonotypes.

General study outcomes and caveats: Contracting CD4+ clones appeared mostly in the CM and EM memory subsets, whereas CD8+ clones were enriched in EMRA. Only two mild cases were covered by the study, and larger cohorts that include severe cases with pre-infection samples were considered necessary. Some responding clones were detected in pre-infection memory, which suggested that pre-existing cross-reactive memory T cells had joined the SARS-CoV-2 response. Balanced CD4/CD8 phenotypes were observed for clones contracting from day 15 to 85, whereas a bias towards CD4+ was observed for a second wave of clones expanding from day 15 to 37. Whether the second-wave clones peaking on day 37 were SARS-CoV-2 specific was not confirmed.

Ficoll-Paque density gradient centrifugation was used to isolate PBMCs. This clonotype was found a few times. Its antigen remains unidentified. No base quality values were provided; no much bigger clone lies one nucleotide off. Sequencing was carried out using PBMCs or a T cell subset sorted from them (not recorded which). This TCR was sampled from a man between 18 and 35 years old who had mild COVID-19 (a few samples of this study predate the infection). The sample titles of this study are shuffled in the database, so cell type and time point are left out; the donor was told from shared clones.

The CDR3: CASSLANPNQPQHF. The DNA reads TGTGCCAGCAGTTTAGCGAATCCTAATCAGCCCCAGCATTTT. The chain couples TRBV12-3 or TRBV12-4 to TRBJ1-5, with an unclear D gene assignment. The CDR3 has 14 amino acids, counting the end cysteine and phenylalanine. Only the CDR3 DNA stays, 42 bases, in frame from base 1. V drops 0 bases and J drops 4 bases, leaving 7 bases in between.